This record looks at one TCR beta chain sequence and its context. Original data processing: Reference gene primer amplification yielded estimated nucleated cell counts. Here immunoSEQ multiplex PCR was the method, and the copy in TCRdb shows in-frame clones only, minus some. V and J calls and clone size come straight from that table; D and trimming were deduced from the DNA. The sample shows about 110,000 clones, about three quarters of them seen only once. This specimen belongs to a study of blood T cell repertoires in COVID-19. J gave up 8 bases and V 6 bases, and 4 bases lay outside the gene matches. CDR3 length: 13 amino acids. The germline gives CDR1 SGHTA, CDR2 FQGTGA.

Sequencing input: peripheral blood. The receptor's source is a woman between 40 and 50 years old with acute or convalescent COVID-19. The chain joins TRBV7-3 to TRBJ1-6; the match to TRBD1 covers 7 bases. CDR3 protein: CASRYDRDSPLHF. The DNA of the CDR3 is TGTGCCAGCAGGTACGACAGGGATTCACCCCTCCACTTT.